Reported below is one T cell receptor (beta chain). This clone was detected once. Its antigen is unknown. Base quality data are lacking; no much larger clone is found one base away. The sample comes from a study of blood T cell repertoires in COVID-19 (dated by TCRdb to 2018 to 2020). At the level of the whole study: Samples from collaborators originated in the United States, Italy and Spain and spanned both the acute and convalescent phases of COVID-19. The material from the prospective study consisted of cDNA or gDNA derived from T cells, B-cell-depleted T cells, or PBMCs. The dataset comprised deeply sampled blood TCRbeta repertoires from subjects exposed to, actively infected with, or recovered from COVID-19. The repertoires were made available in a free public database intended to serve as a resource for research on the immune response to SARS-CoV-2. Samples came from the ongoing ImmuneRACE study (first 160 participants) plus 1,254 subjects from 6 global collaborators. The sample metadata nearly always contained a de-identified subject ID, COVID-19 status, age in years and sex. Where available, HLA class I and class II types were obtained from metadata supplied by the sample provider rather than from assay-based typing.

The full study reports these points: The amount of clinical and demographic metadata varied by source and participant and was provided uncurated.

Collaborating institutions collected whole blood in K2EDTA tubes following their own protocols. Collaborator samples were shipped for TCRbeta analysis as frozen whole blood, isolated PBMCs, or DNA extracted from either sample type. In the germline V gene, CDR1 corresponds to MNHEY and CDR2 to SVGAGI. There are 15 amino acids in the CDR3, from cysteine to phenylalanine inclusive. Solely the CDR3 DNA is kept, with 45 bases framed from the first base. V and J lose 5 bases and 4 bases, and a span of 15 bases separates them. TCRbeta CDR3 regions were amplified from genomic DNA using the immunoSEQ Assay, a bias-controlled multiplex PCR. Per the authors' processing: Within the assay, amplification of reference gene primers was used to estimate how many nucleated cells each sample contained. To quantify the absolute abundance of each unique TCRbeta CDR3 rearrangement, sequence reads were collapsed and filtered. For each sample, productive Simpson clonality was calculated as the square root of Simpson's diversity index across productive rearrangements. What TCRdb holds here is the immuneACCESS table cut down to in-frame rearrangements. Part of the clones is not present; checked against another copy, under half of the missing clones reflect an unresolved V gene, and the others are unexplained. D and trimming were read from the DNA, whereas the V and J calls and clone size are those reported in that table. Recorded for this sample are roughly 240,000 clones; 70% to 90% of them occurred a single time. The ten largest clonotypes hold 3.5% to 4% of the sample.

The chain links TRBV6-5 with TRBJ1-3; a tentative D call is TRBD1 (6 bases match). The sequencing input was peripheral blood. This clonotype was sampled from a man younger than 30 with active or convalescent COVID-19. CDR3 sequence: CASSTSGEGGNTIYF. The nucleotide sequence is TGTGCCAGCAGTACTTCAGGGGAGGGCGGAAACACCATATATTTT.